The 14 T cell receptor beta chains given below trace back to one sample, sequenced in a study of blood T cell repertoires in COVID-19. Sequencing was performed with immunoSEQ multiplex PCR; in TCRdb, only in-frame clones are kept and a portion is missing. The sample records roughly 68,000 clones, 70% to 90% being singletons. Sequenced: PBMCs or T cells enriched from blood (not recorded which). The source of these receptors is a woman between 40 and 50 years old who had recovered from COVID-19.

This chain links TRBV2 with TRBJ1-2; D uncertain. In germline, CDR1 is SNHLY, CDR2 FYNNEI. Trimming stripped 4 bases from V and 4 bases from J, with 16 bases between. The CDR3 totals 15 residues. The CDR3 region is CASSGEEILSYGYTF. For the CDR3, the DNA is TGTGCCAGCAGTGGGGAGGAGATTCTATCCTATGGCTACACCTTC.

The genes are TRBV5-6 and TRBJ1-2; 7 bases match TRBD1. Trimming cost V 4 bases and J 8 bases; bases outside gene matches: 5. This CDR3 contains 12 residues. CDR1 and CDR2 from the germline V gene are SGHDT and YYEEEE. Here the CDR3 reads CASSPTGLGYTF. DNA for the CDR3: TGTGCCAGCAGCCCGACAGGGTTAGGCTACACCTTC.

This clone came up a few times. V is TRBV25-1 and J is TRBJ1-2; possible D gene TRBD1, 5 bases. V dropped 3 bases and J dropped 5 bases, with 13 bases sitting between them. This CDR3 has 14 residues. Germline V gives CDR1 MGHDK, CDR2 SYGVNS. The CDR3 spells CASSDTGTRYGYTF. The DNA of the CDR3 is TGTGCCAGCAGTGACACAGGTACCCGGTATGGCTACACCTTC.

V gene TRBV9 combines with J gene TRBJ1-2; no clear D gene. Trimming cost V 3 bases and J 8 bases, with 20 bases left between them. Germline CDR1 is SGDLS and CDR2 is YYNGEE. This CDR3 is built from 15 residues. This chain's CDR3 is CASSAGSGPGRGYTF. CDR3 nucleotides: TGTGCCAGCAGCGCGGGGTCAGGTCCTGGTCGAGGCTACACCTTC.

This clone was found once. This rearrangement joins TRBV7-8 to TRBJ2-3; TRBD1 aligns across 7 bases. Germline V CDR1 and CDR2: SGHVS, FQNEAQ. Trimming took 5 bases from V and 5 from J; bases not matched to a gene: 10. The CDR3 runs 15 residues. CDR3 nucleotide sequence: TGTGCCAGCAGCCCGAGGGGGCAGCATGAAGATACGCAGTATTTT. It codes for CASSPRGQHEDTQYF.

This clone appeared once. V is TRBV5-8 and J is TRBJ2-5, with D possibly TRBD1 on 6 matching bases. The V end was cut by 0 bases, the J end by 5 bases, with 14 bases between. CDR3 length: 15 residues. Germline V gene sequence: CDR1 SGHTS, CDR2 YDEGEE. CDR3 bases: TGTGCCAGCAGCTTGGAATGGGGGCGGATTGAGACCCAGTACTTC. It codes for CASSLEWGRIETQYF.

The chain is built from TRBV5-1 and TRBJ2-1; tentative D call: TRBD1 (6 bases). The germline CDR1 and CDR2 sequences are SGHRS and YFSETQ. This CDR3 has 14 residues. V shed 0 bases and J shed 4 bases, with 8 bases lying between them. The chain's CDR3 is CASSLEQGYNEQFF. The CDR3 bases are TGCGCCAGCAGCTTGGAACAGGGATACAATGAGCAGTTCTTC.

This chain uses TRBV2 with TRBJ1-1; D gene uncertain. In germline, CDR1 is SNHLY, CDR2 FYNNEI. This CDR3 contains 11 residues. Trimming shortened V by 7 bases and J by 2 bases, and 5 bases separated the two germline ends. CDR3 sequence (DNA): TGTGCCAGCAAAGCAAACACTGAAGCTTTCTTT. Its translation: CASKANTEAFF.

The chain recombines TRBV2 with TRBJ1-5; D perhaps matches TRBD1 (5 bases). The V gene's germline CDR1 is SNHLY and CDR2 FYNNEI. The CDR3 consists of 13 residues. V was shortened by 6 bases and J by 4 bases, with 10 bases between the two germline ends. CDR3 DNA sequence: TGTGCCAGCAGCCAGGAGGGGAATCAGCCCCAGCATTTT. This codes for CASSQEGNQPQHF. Using reference TRBV2 and TRBJ1-5 for the parts outside the CDR3, the full variable domain is EPEVTQTPSHQVTQMGQEVILRCVPISNHLYFYWYRQILGQKVEFLVSFYNNEISEKSEIFDDQFSVERPDGSNFTLKIRSTKLEDSAMYFCASSQEGNQPQHFGDGTRLSIL.

This clone was seen once. The gene calls are TRBV11-3 and TRBJ2-3; 9 bases are shared with TRBD2. The CDR3 totals 15 residues. CDR1 is SGHNT, CDR2 YENEEA, per germline. V lost 1 base to trimming and J lost 5 bases; unmatched junction nucleotides: 4. The CDR3 nucleotides read TGTGCCAGCAGCTTAGGCGGGGGGGCTGTAGATACGCAGTATTTT. This translates into CASSLGGGAVDTQYF. The full variable domain, its missing parts supplied by reference TRBV11-3 and TRBJ2-3, is EAGVVQSPRYKIIEKKQPVAFWCNPISGHNTLYWYLQNLGQGPELLIRYENEEAVDDSQLPKDRFSAERLKGVDSTLKIQPAELGDSAVYLCASSLGGGAVDTQYFGPGTRLTVL.

The count of this clone is one. This rearrangement joins TRBV2 to TRBJ2-7, with D possibly being TRBD1 (5 bases). The germline V gene encodes CDR1 SNHLY and CDR2 FYNNEI. The CDR3 is made up of 15 amino acids. Trimming pared 7 bases from V and 2 bases from J, leaving 18 bases between. This chain's CDR3 is CASNQGWPGPYEQYF. In DNA, the CDR3 is TGTGCCAGCAATCAAGGGTGGCCAGGGCCCTACGAGCAGTACTTC.

This sequence joins TRBV5-4 and TRBJ2-3; 8 bases are a match to TRBD1. Losses at the gene ends were 4 bases for V and 2 bases for J; bases not matched to a gene: 15. This CDR3 has 18 amino acids. Germline lookup yields CDR1 SGHNT and CDR2 YYREEE (reference sequence). The CDR3 loop is CASSAVLLRDRSTDTQYF. The CDR3 DNA follows: TGTGCCAGCAGCGCGGTTTTACTGCGGGACAGGTCCACAGATACGCAGTATTTT.

The J gene is TRBJ1-2, the V gene TRBV27; D is uncertain. V was shortened by 2 bases and J by 4 bases, with 8 bases between the two germline ends. CDR1 is MNHEY and CDR2 is SMNVEV in the germline V gene (reference sequence). The CDR3 spans 13 residues. CDR3 loop: CASSLGQSYGYTF. DNA for the CDR3: TGTGCCAGCAGTTTAGGGCAGTCCTATGGCTACACCTTC.

The chain is built from TRBV11-2 and TRBJ2-1; a weak D match, TRBD2 (6 bases). This CDR3 spans 13 amino acids. V dropped 6 bases and J dropped 5 bases, with 11 bases sitting between them. Germline V CDR1 and CDR2: SGHAT, FQNNGV. This CDR3 reads CASSPGGDNEQFF. The CDR3 nucleotides read TGTGCCAGCAGTCCCGGGGGAGACAATGAGCAGTTCTTC.